This T cell receptor (beta chain) was sequenced during a study of CXCR3-negative and CXCR3-positive naive CD8 T cells. The CDR3 length is 15 residues. Germline V gene lookup returns CDR1 MGHRA and CDR2 YSYEKL. The TRB libraries of cDNA were built by UMI-labeled 5' RACE. TCRdb reanalyzed the 5' RACE reads and collapses them to one entry per CDR3 protein, without DNA. Its listing shows under 85,000 distinct CDR3 sequences. With respect to this clonotype: Its specificity is not known.

Regarding the study as a whole: When CXCR3-positive naive cells were set against CXCR3-negative naive cells, the former had more hydrophobic TRB CDR3s. Much lower diversity was found in memory CD8+ cells, while both naive subsets had comparably high diversity.

Sequenced sample: naive CXCR3+ CD8+ T cells from blood. As for subset: CD45RO-CCR7+CD27+CD95- naive CD8+ T cells expressing CXCR3 (TNR3+). The chain joins TRBV4-1 to TRBJ1-5; absent DNA, TCRdb's TRBD1 call cannot be checked. The receptor was isolated from a human donor in good health. Some clones in this sample may be carry-over from other donors' samples. CDR3 residues: CASSPRDSEGQPQHF.